One sample yielded the 27 T cell receptor beta chains listed below, sequenced in a study of regulatory T cells in long-lasting Graves disease. This sample's time point: newly diagnosed GD, antithyroid drugs for less than 3 months. With RNA extracted from PBMCs as input, the TCR library was made. Library construction for TCR beta used iRepertoire HTBI primers and Arm-PCR of CDR3 regions. In TCRdb, the multiplex PCR reads were re-called with MiXCR into one record per CDR3 protein. Here the sample spans over 500,000 distinct CDR3 sequences, around 15% being singletons. The sample was also linked to a second study, of T cells in Graves' hyperthyroidism and ophthalmopathy.

Sequenced material: peripheral blood mononuclear cells (PBMCs), taken at new diagnosis, from a patient treated with antithyroid drugs. The receptors stem from a woman under 40 with Graves disease.

This clonotype has more than one count but fewer than ten. This chain joins TRBV6-1 and TRBJ2-1; perhaps D is TRBD1 or TRBD2 (6 bases each). The CDR3 consists of 16 residues. CDR1 is MNHNS, CDR2 SASEGT, per germline. V dropped 6 bases and J dropped 5 bases, with 20 bases sitting between them. For the CDR3, the DNA is TGTGCCAGCAGGGCTTTCGCGGGACATACTAACAATGAGCAGTTCTTC. Translation: CASRAFAGHTNNEQFF.

V usage is TRBV20-1 and J usage is TRBJ1-5, with 8 bases aligning to TRBD1. Germline-derived CDR1 and CDR2 are DFQATT and SNEGSKA (reference sequence). J was trimmed by 2 bases and V by 6 bases; bases with no gene match: 6. This CDR3 region has 14 residues. The CDR3 sequence is CSARTGPGNQPQHF. The CDR3 coding sequence is TGCAGTGCCCGGACAGGGCCAGGCAATCAGCCCCAGCATTTT.

This clonotype was seen at least ten times. Germline is not matched at one junction end, which may reflect a read error. V gene TRBV6-1 combines with J gene TRBJ1-5; TRBD1 matches 10 bases. The CDR3 loop spans 13 amino acids. The germline gives CDR1 MNHNS, CDR2 SASEGT. This CDR3 is CASRKTGQGDLLF. CDR3 sequence (DNA): TGTGCCAGCAGAAAAACCGGACAGGGGGATCTCCTTTTT.

The sample holds many counts of this clonotype. The chain couples TRBV20-1 to TRBJ1-2; D unresolved. The CDR3 sequence is 13 residues long. Deletions cut 3 bases from V and 5 bases from J, with 13 bases between. The germline V gene has CDR1 DFQATT and CDR2 SNEGSKA (reference sequence). CDR3 DNA sequence: TGCAGTGCTAGGCCCCCTCTTATATATGGCTACACCTTC. Its protein product is CSARPPLIYGYTF.

This clonotype was seen more than once but under ten times. This chain uses TRBV28 with TRBJ1-3; D is possibly TRBD1 (6 bases). Trimming took 3 bases from V and 4 from J, leaving 10 bases between them. The CDR3 length is 14 residues. Germline V CDR1 and CDR2: MDHEN, SYDVKM. In DNA, the CDR3 is TGTGCCAGCAGTTTCCAGGGGTTCGGAAACACCATATATTTT. Protein sequence: CASSFQGFGNTIYF.

This clonotype has at least ten counts. The V gene is TRBV29-1, the J gene TRBJ1-1; D is unresolved. Looked up from germline, CDR1 is SQVTM and CDR2 is ANQGSEA. Trimming pared 5 bases from V and 5 bases from J, leaving 12 bases between. The CDR3 has 12 amino acids. DNA for the CDR3: TGCAGCGTTCCGTCGGTGGGGACTGAAGCTTTCTTT. Translated, it gives CSVPSVGTEAFF.

This clonotype was counted a few times. The chain couples TRBV9 to TRBJ1-1; TRBD1 is a possible D gene (6 bases). CDR3 length: 16 residues. Germline assignment: CDR1 SGDLS and CDR2 YYNGEE. The V end lost 1 base, the J end lost 1 base, and 14 bases lay between the germline ends. The CDR3 is CASSVNRVWRNTEAFF. In DNA form, the CDR3 reads TGTGCCAGCAGCGTAAACAGGGTATGGAGGAACACTGAAGCTTTCTTT.

This clonotype occurred a few times. The V call is TRBV5-1, the J call TRBJ2-7, with 7 bases fitting TRBD1. The J segment lost 2 bases and the V segment lost 0 bases, leaving 5 bases of the junction unmatched. This CDR3 has 15 residues. Per the germline V gene, CDR1 is SGHRS and CDR2 is YFSETQ. CDR3 nucleotide sequence: TGCGCCAGCAGCTTGGCGGGACAGTGGACCTACGAGCAGTACTTC. It codes for CASSLAGQWTYEQYF.

This clonotype appeared a few times. The chain uses TRBV2 and TRBJ1-5; D might be TRBD1 (5 bases). V gave up 4 bases and J gave up 6 bases, with 13 bases separating them. CDR1 is SNHLY, CDR2 FYNNEI, per germline. This CDR3 is 14 amino acids long. The CDR3 reads CASSAAGGIQPQHF. The CDR3 nucleotides read TGTGCCAGCAGTGCAGCCGGGGGGATTCAGCCCCAGCATTTT.

V usage is TRBV6-1 and J usage is TRBJ2-2; 10 bases fit TRBD2. V trimming: 0 bases; J trimming: 9 bases; junction bases outside the gene matches: 13. Germline V lookup: CDR1 MNHNS, CDR2 SASEGT. The CDR3 covers 18 residues. CDR3 DNA sequence: TGTGCCAGCAGTGAAGCGCTAGCGGGAGTGGGAGCGAGGCGGGAGCTGTTTTTT. Encoded protein: CASSEALAGVGARRELFF.

This clonotype was seen many times. The CDR3 loop reads CASYQDVAEAFF. CDR3 nucleotides: TGTGCCAGCTATCAGGACGTAGCTGAAGCTTTCTTT. The genes are TRBV28 and TRBJ1-1; the D is unclear. The CDR3 is 12 residues long. Trimming shortened V by 8 bases and J by 6 bases, and 13 bases separated the two germline ends. Germline values: CDR1 MDHEN, CDR2 SYDVKM.

A note on this clonotype: The junction does not match germline at one end; this may be a read error. The chain joins TRBV14 to TRBJ1-5; TRBD1 might be the D (5 bases). Germline values: CDR1 SGHDN, CDR2 FVKESK. The CDR3 loop spans 17 amino acids. CDR3 loop: CASSQVPPQGGTQPQHF. In DNA, the CDR3 is TGCGCCAGCAGCCAAGTCCCCCCCCAGGGAGGGACTCAGCCCCAGCATTTT.

Many counts were recorded for this clonotype. CDR3 DNA: TGCAGTGCTACAACCGGGACACCTAATCAGCCCCAGCATTTT. Encoded protein: CSATTGTPNQPQHF. V and J are TRBV20-1 and TRBJ1-5; TRBD1 is a possible D gene (6 bases). The germline CDR1 and CDR2 sequences are DFQATT and SNEGSKA (reference sequence). Trimming stripped 4 bases from V and 4 bases from J, with 14 bases between. This CDR3 is 14 amino acids long.

The table lists this clonotype with many counts. The chain joins TRBV2 to TRBJ2-5; weak D call: TRBD1 (6 bases). V dropped 5 bases and J dropped 4 bases, with 14 bases sitting between them. This CDR3 has 14 residues. Looked up from germline, CDR1 is SNHLY and CDR2 is FYNNEI. CDR3 sequence reads: CASSLNRAGETQYF. The CDR3 DNA is TGTGCCAGCAGTCTTAACAGGGCAGGAGAGACCCAGTACTTC.

The gene calls are TRBV3-1 and TRBJ2-3; TRBD2 aligns across 7 bases. The trim removed 0 bases at V and 4 bases at J, leaving 7 bases unmatched. Germline V gene data show CDR1 as LGHDT and CDR2 as YNNKEL (reference sequence). There are 16 residues in the CDR3. The DNA of the CDR3 is TGTGCCAGCAGCCAAGATTGGATTGGGGGGGCAGATACGCAGTATTTT. Protein sequence: CASSQDWIGGADTQYF.

This clonotype was seen more than once but under ten times. This chain uses TRBV20-1 with TRBJ1-5; no clear D gene. CDR3 length: 14 residues. Germline-derived CDR1 and CDR2 are DFQATT and SNEGSKA (reference sequence). V was clipped by 6 bases and J by 0 bases, with 12 bases between them. CDR3 bases: TGCAGTGCGCTAAACTTAAATAGCAATCAGCCCCAGCATTTT. Its translation: CSALNLNSNQPQHF.

The sample holds a few counts of this clonotype. This rearrangement joins TRBV11-2 to TRBJ2-5, with 8 bases lining up with TRBD2. Per the germline V gene, CDR1 is SGHAT and CDR2 is FQNNGV. Trimming removed 0 bases from V and 3 bases from J; junction bases left unmatched: 0. This CDR3 spans 14 amino acids. CDR3 coding DNA: TGTGCCAGCAGCTTAGAGCGGGAGGAAGAGACCCAGTACTTC. This translates into CASSLEREEETQYF.

The chain combines TRBV30 with TRBJ2-1; TRBD1 might be the D (6 bases). The V end lost 1 base, the J end lost 8 bases, and 12 bases lay between the germline ends. The CDR3 loop spans 13 amino acids. The germline V gene has CDR1 GTSNPN and CDR2 SVGIG (reference sequence). The DNA of the CDR3 is TGTGCCTGGAGTGATCAGGGGTGGGATGAGCAGTTCTTC. It translates to CAWSDQGWDEQFF.

This clonotype has a handful of counts. CDR3 sequence: CASSIDQRGTEAFF. CDR3 sequence (DNA): TGTGCCAGTAGTATAGATCAGAGGGGCACTGAAGCTTTCTTT. The gene calls are TRBV19 and TRBJ1-1, with D possibly being TRBD1 (5 bases). V was clipped by 0 bases and J by 4 bases, with 9 bases between them. Germline CDR1 is LNHDA and CDR2 is SQIVND (reference sequence). There are 14 residues in the CDR3.

This clonotype was counted ten times or more. The chain has TRBV3-1 and TRBJ1-2, with D unclear. Germline loops: CDR1 LGHDT, CDR2 YNNKEL (reference sequence). The CDR3 has 12 amino acids. V was pared by 1 base and J by 8 bases, with 8 bases between. CDR3 DNA sequence: TGTGCCAGCAGCCAAGGGGGATCCGGCTACACCTTC. It translates to CASSQGGSGYTF.

This clonotype was seen repeatedly, ten times or more. This sequence joins TRBV28 and TRBJ1-5; 10 bases align to TRBD1. From germline, CDR1 is MDHEN and CDR2 SYDVKM. The CDR3 contains 19 residues. V lost 4 bases, J lost 1 base, and 13 bases stayed unmatched. The CDR3 here is CASSSLGTGALASNQPQHF. Here the CDR3 DNA reads TGTGCCAGCAGTTCCCTCGGGACAGGGGCATTGGCGAGCAATCAGCCCCAGCATTTT.

This clonotype has just a few counts. The V gene is TRBV3-1, the J gene TRBJ2-1; D unresolved. The CDR3 extends over 11 amino acids. Germline-derived CDR1 and CDR2 are LGHDT and YNNKEL (reference sequence). Trimming cost V 2 bases and J 8 bases, with 4 bases left between them. CDR3 amino acids: CASSQYYEQFF. In nucleotides, the CDR3 is TGTGCCAGCAGCCAATATTATGAGCAGTTCTTC.

This clonotype was counted between two and nine times. This chain connects TRBV28 to TRBJ1-4; D is undetermined. CDR3 length: 15 amino acids. Trimming cost V 2 bases and J 5 bases, with 12 bases left between them. From germline, CDR1 is MDHEN and CDR2 SYDVKM. The CDR3 spells CASSLGGSENEKLFF. The CDR3, as DNA: TGTGCCAGCAGTTTAGGCGGCAGTGAGAATGAAAAACTGTTTTTT.

There are many counts of this clonotype. This rearrangement joins TRBV28 to TRBJ2-1, with 11 bases identical to TRBD2. Germline values: CDR1 MDHEN, CDR2 SYDVKM. The V and J ends lost 0 bases and 5 bases, in that order; junction bases with no gene match: 0. The CDR3 totals 15 residues. The CDR3 coding sequence is TGTGCCAGCAGTTTATGGACTAGCGGGGACAATGAGCAGTTCTTC. Residues: CASSLWTSGDNEQFF.

This clonotype was found a few times. The chain combines TRBV5-1 with TRBJ2-4; 9 bases are shared with TRBD2. There are 14 residues in the CDR3. CDR1 and CDR2 (germline): SGHRS, YFSETQ. V lost 6 bases, J lost 1 base, and 2 bases stayed unmatched. This chain's CDR3 is CASTAGGAKNIQYF. The CDR3 coding sequence is TGCGCCAGCACGGCGGGGGGGGCCAAAAACATTCAGTACTTC.

This clonotype came up many times. The rearrangement joins TRBV7-3 to TRBJ2-7; D is tentatively TRBD1 or TRBD2 (5 bases each). The CDR3 is 14 amino acids. The V gene's germline CDR1 is SGHTA and CDR2 FQGTGA. Trimming pared 6 bases from V and 11 bases from J, leaving 23 bases between. CDR3 loop: CASSPIDGTSEKYF. CDR3 sequence (DNA): TGTGCCAGCAGTCCAATAGACGGGACCTCAGAAAAGTACTTC. Full variable domain (outside the CDR3, taken from reference TRBV7-3 and TRBJ2-7): GAGVSQTPSNKVTEKGKYVELRCDPISGHTALYWYRQSLGQGPEFLIYFQGTGAADDSGLPNDRFFAVRPEGSVSTLKIQRTERGDSAVYLCASSPIDGTSEKYFGPGTRLTVT.

Many counts were recorded for this clonotype. One end of the junction is discordant with germline, which a read error may explain. This chain joins TRBV11-2 and TRBJ2-5; 8 bases agree with TRBD2. In germline, CDR1 is SGHAT, CDR2 FQNNGV. The CDR3 loop spans 13 amino acids. CDR3 in amino acids: CASRLAGRETQYF. CDR3 nucleotide sequence: TGTGCCAGCAGATTAGCGGGAAGGGAGACCCAGTACTTC. The variable domain in full, with the rest retrieved from reference TRBV11-2 and TRBJ2-5, is EAGVAQSPRYKIIEKRQSVAFWCNPISGHATLYWYQQILGQGPKLLIQFQNNGVVDDSQLPKDRFSAERLKGVDSTLKIQPAKLEDSAVYLCASRLAGRETQYFGPGTRLLVL.